These 29 T cell receptor beta chains were sequenced from one sample in a study of esophageal squamous cell carcinoma under preoperative chemotherapy. Documented time point: before preoperative PTX-NDP chemotherapy. Each CDR3 protein gets one entry after TCRdb re-called the PCR reads with MiXCR. Here the sample spans 15,000 to 20,000 distinct CDR3 sequences, approximately 50% being singletons. The sample was gathered from a patient given preoperative chemotherapy. These receptors came from a human donor with esophageal squamous cell carcinoma. The donor label of this sample is uncertain.

With respect to this clonotype: Since no conserved phenylalanine or tryptophan closes the CDR3, a read error is the likely cause. The DNA is left out, because the CDR3 cannot be placed on it with certainty; the CDR3 is given as TCRdb lists it. The chain employs TRBV6-5 and TRBJ2-5; the DNA was not compared with TRBD1, the D call given in the table. The CDR3 is 17 amino acids in total, end residues counted. CDR1 and CDR2 (germline): MNHEY, SVGAGI. CDR3 in amino acids: CAGGYPGGGAGQATWYS.

As for this clonotype: An end of the junction differs from the germline gene, which may be a read error. The chain has TRBV11-3 and TRBJ2-1; no reliable D call. Germline loops: CDR1 SGHNT, CDR2 YENEEA. This CDR3 spans 12 amino acids. This chain's CDR3 is CASSANTGEQFF. The DNA of the CDR3 is TGTGCCAGCAGTGCGAACACCGGTGAGCAGTTTTTC.

This clonotype has more than one count but fewer than ten. The chain carries TRBV7-2 and TRBJ2-6, with a weak D call TRBD2 (6 bases). The CDR3 extends over 16 amino acids. V was trimmed by 5 bases and J by 0 bases, leaving 11 bases between them. The germline CDR1 and CDR2 sequences are SGHTA and FQGNSA. CDR3 sequence (DNA): TGTGCCAGCAGCCCCCGGGGGAACTCTGGGGCCAACGTCCTGACTTTC. It yields the protein CASSPRGNSGANVLTF. Full variable domain (rest looked up from reference TRBV7-2 and TRBJ2-6): GAGVSQSPSNKVTEKGKDVELRCDPISGHTALYWYRQSLGQGLEFLIYFQGNSAPDKSGLPSDRFSAERTGGSVSTLTIQRTQQEDSAVYLCASSPRGNSGANVLTFGAGSRLTVL.

At least ten counts were recorded for this clonotype. V usage is TRBV7-6 and J usage is TRBJ2-5; TRBD2 aligns across 7 bases. This CDR3 has 17 amino acids. V lost 4 bases and J lost 4; bases outside the gene matches: 15. Germline assignment: CDR1 SGHVS and CDR2 FNYEAQ. DNA of the CDR3: TGTGCCAGCAGCTCCACACCCCGGACTAGGCGGGGAGAGACCCAGTACTTC. Translation gives CASSSTPRTRRGETQYF.

By share, this clonotype counts as medium-sized. The chain links TRBV6-1 to TRBJ2-7, with D perhaps matching TRBD1 or TRBD2 (5 bases each). Between the trimmed V and J ends, which lost 7 bases and 5 bases, there was a span of 12 bases. Germline V gives CDR1 MNHNS, CDR2 SASEGT. This CDR3 comprises 12 residues. The CDR3 coding sequence is TGTGCCAGCAATCAGGGAGTCCACGAGCAGTACTTC. As protein: CASNQGVHEQYF.

Concerning this clonotype itself: Lacking the conserved final phenylalanine or tryptophan, this CDR3 likely reflects a read error. The DNA is omitted, as the CDR3 cannot be located on it reliably, and the CDR3 follows TCRdb's listing. The V call is TRBV7-2, the J call TRBJ2-5; the table's D call, TRBD1, has no DNA check behind it. Germline values: CDR1 SGHTA, CDR2 FQGNSA. 14 amino acids form the CDR3, both terminal residues included. CDR3 sequence: CASSLSRGKKTQHS.

This clonotype came up a few times. The V call is TRBV6-1, the J call TRBJ2-1; the match to TRBD1 covers 7 bases. V lost 10 bases and J lost 8; bases outside the gene matches: 8. This CDR3 spans 12 amino acids. From germline, CDR1 is MNHNS and CDR2 SASEGT. The CDR3 DNA is TGTGCCACCTACAGGGGTTTCGATGAGCAGTTCTTC. Protein: CATYRGFDEQFF.

CDR3 in amino acids: CASSPHPGQTAGEADTQYF. As DNA, the CDR3 is TGTGCCAGCAGTCCCCACCCAGGACAGACAGCGGGAGAGGCAGATACGCAGTATTTT. The chain carries TRBV12-3 or TRBV12-4 and TRBJ2-3; 8 positions match TRBD2. The J segment lost 4 bases and the V segment lost 5 bases, leaving 20 bases of the junction unmatched. There are 19 residues in the CDR3.

This clonotype has ten or more counts. The chain joins TRBV6-2 or TRBV6-3 to TRBJ1-1; 8 bases map to TRBD1. J gave up 4 bases and V 6 bases, and 7 bases lay outside the gene matches. The CDR3 covers 14 residues. Germline V lookup: CDR1 MNHEY, CDR2 SVGEGT. In DNA form, the CDR3 reads TGTGCCAGCAGGCGGACAGGGAAGATCACTGAAGCTTTCTTT. Translated: CASRRTGKITEAFF.

This clonotype has only a few counts. The chain couples TRBV7-6 to TRBJ2-3; the D call may be TRBD1 or TRBD2 (6 bases each). Germline V gene lookup returns CDR1 SGHVS and CDR2 FNYEAQ. V shed 5 bases and J shed 8 bases, with 17 bases lying between them. This CDR3 comprises 14 residues. The DNA of the CDR3 is TGTGCCAGCAGCCCAGCCAGGGGAGCGGGTACGCAGTATTTT. It specifies CASSPARGAGTQYF.

This clonotype was observed many times. DNA of the CDR3: TGTGCCAGTAGCCCTCGGGGGTACCAAGAGACCCAGTACTTC. Protein sequence: CASSPRGYQETQYF. The rearrangement joins TRBV19 to TRBJ2-5, with a weak D call TRBD2 (6 bases). In germline, CDR1 is LNHDA, CDR2 SQIVND (reference sequence). CDR3 size: 14 residues. V was pared by 6 bases and J by 0 bases, with 11 bases between. Full variable domain (missing parts from reference TRBV19 and TRBJ2-5): DGGITQSPKYLFRKEGQNVTLSCEQNLNHDAMYWYRQDPGQGLRLIYYSQIVNDFQKGDIAEGYSVSREKKESFPLTVTSAQKNPTAFYLCASSPRGYQETQYFGPGTRLLVL.

With respect to this clonotype: It is likely a read error, because the conserved phenylalanine at the end of the CDR3 is missing. This chain links TRBV7-9 with TRBJ2-5; D is unclear. The CDR3 runs to 14 residues. V was pared by 11 bases and J by 2 bases, with 18 bases between. Germline values: CDR1 SEHNR, CDR2 FQNEAQ (reference sequence). The CDR3 is CARGWAGWQETQYL. CDR3 bases: TGTGCCCGCGGCTGGGCTGGGTGGCAAGAGACCCAGTACTTG.

This clonotype was seen a single time. One end of the junction varies from germline; a read error may be responsible. The chain uses TRBV7-2 and TRBJ2-3; D is tentatively TRBD1 or TRBD2 (6 bases each). This CDR3 comprises 15 residues. Looked up from germline, CDR1 is SGHTA and CDR2 is FQGNSA. The CDR3 sequence: CGRGLGGSNPDTQYF. The CDR3 coding sequence is TGTGGCAGGGGCTTAGGGGGGTCTAACCCAGATACCCAGTACTTT.

The rearrangement links TRBV11-3 to TRBJ2-3; weak D call: TRBD1 (6 bases). Germline CDR1 is SGHNT and CDR2 is YENEEA. The CDR3 consists of 14 residues. Trimming took 2 bases from V and 4 from J, leaving 10 bases between them. CDR3 DNA sequence: TGTGCCAGCAGCTTAATCCCAGGGGCAGATACGCAGTATTTT. Residues: CASSLIPGADTQYF.

About this clonotype: One junction end does not reproduce the germline sequence, and a read error may be involved. The chain employs TRBV11-1 and TRBJ2-1; 10 nucleotides agree with TRBD1. The CDR3 extends over 14 amino acids. CDR1 and CDR2 from the germline V gene are SGHAT and FQDESV (reference sequence). CDR3 DNA: TGTGCCAGCAGGGGACAGGGGTGCTACGATGAGCAGTTCTTC. Translating it yields CASRGQGCYDEQFF.

The chain is built from TRBV5-1 and TRBJ2-3; 10 bases are a match to TRBD2. The V and J ends lost 4 bases and 6 bases, in that order; junction bases with no gene match: 11. Germline V lookup: CDR1 SGHRS, CDR2 YFSETQ. The CDR3 covers 16 residues. CDR3 nucleotides: TGCGCCAGCAGCCCTCTCCCTAGCGGGAGTACCGATACGCAGTATTTT. As protein: CASSPLPSGSTDTQYF.

This chain connects TRBV7-2 to TRBJ2-5, with TRBD2 identical over 7 bases. In germline, CDR1 is SGHTA, CDR2 FQGNSA. This CDR3 spans 14 amino acids. V shed 1 base, J shed 7 bases, and the junction held 6 bases outside the gene matches. This CDR3 reads CASSLDLAEGTQYF. The DNA for the CDR3 is TGTGCCAGCAGCTTAGACCTAGCGGAAGGGACCCAGTACTTC.

V gene TRBV7-2 combines with J gene TRBJ2-5, with 8 bases matching TRBD2. The J call could be wrong; TRBJ2-7 is a better fit for the DNA end. The germline gives CDR1 SGHTA, CDR2 FQGNSA. This CDR3 comprises 15 residues. CDR3 amino acids: CASNPGGTITYEQYF. The CDR3 coding sequence is TGTGCCAGCAATCCGGGGGGGACCATAACCTACGAGCAGTACTTC.

The chain uses TRBV7-9 and TRBJ2-1, with no clear D. CDR3 length: 14 amino acids. In germline, CDR1 is SEHNR, CDR2 FQNEAQ (reference sequence). V gave up 4 bases and J gave up 0 bases, with 7 bases separating them. This CDR3 reads CASSSYSSYNEQFF. The DNA for the CDR3 is TGTGCCAGCAGCTCGTACTCCTCCTACAATGAGCAGTTCTTC.

The chain joins TRBV12-3 or TRBV12-4 to TRBJ2-3; TRBD1 matches at 8 bases. The CDR3 consists of 15 residues. V lost 7 bases and J lost 4; bases outside the gene matches: 10. CDR3 nucleotide sequence: TGTGCCAGCACCCCGGGTGCAGGGGGCTCAGATACGCAGTATTTT. It translates to CASTPGAGGSDTQYF.

The CDR3 nucleotides are TGTGCCAGCAGCTTTGGGAATTCACCAGATACGCAGTATTTT. Amino acid sequence: CASSFGNSPDTQYF. The V call is TRBV7-2, the J call TRBJ2-3; D uncertain. V was shortened by 3 bases and J by 4 bases, with 11 bases between the two germline ends. CDR1 SGHTA and CDR2 FQGNSA come from the germline V gene. This CDR3 region has 14 residues.

The V call is TRBV7-2, the J call TRBJ2-1; no clear D. Trimming cost V 0 bases and J 0 bases, with 6 bases left between them. The length of the CDR3 is 15 residues. Looked up from germline, CDR1 is SGHTA and CDR2 is FQGNSA. The CDR3 DNA is TGTGCCAGCAGCTTAGCACTGGACTCCTACAATGAGCAGTTCTTC. Protein product: CASSLALDSYNEQFF.

Details on this clonotype: It may be a read error: a sequence one base away is much more abundant. The V gene is TRBV5-1, the J gene TRBJ2-1; 13 bases align to TRBD2. This CDR3 region has 22 residues. Germline CDR1 is SGHRS and CDR2 is YFSETQ. The V and J ends lost 6 bases and 0 bases, in that order; junction bases with no gene match: 21. The CDR3: CASNQRGALTSGGSRSYNEQFF. For the CDR3, the DNA is TGCGCCAGCAACCAACGGGGGGCACTGACTAGCGGGGGGAGCCGCTCCTACAATGAGCAGTTCTTC.

The V and J genes are TRBV12-3 or TRBV12-4 and TRBJ2-1; D is undetermined. Trimming pared 3 bases from V and 10 bases from J, leaving 7 bases between. The CDR3 is 11 amino acids. CDR3 in DNA: TGTGCCAGCAGTTTCGGGCAGGAGCAGTTCTTC. This translates into CASSFGQEQFF.

This clonotype occurred many times. With a much larger clone just one base away, this may be a read error. The rearrangement uses TRBV12-3 or TRBV12-4 and TRBJ2-1; 13 bases map to TRBD2. The end of the DNA fits TRBJ2-7 better, so the J call may be wrong. CDR3 size: 16 residues. The CDR3 sequence: CASRRTSGSSYNEQYF. CDR3 bases: TGTGCCAGCAGGCGGACTAGCGGGAGCTCCTACAATGAGCAGTACTTC.

This clonotype came up many times. The chain uses TRBV12-3 or TRBV12-4 and TRBJ2-1; D possibly corresponds to TRBD2 (5 bases). This CDR3 comprises 16 residues. The V and J ends lost 6 bases and 13 bases respectively, with 28 bases between them. The CDR3 nucleotides read TGTGCCAGCAGATACTCTATGGGGAGCAGTTTGGAGACCCAGTTCTTC. This sequence encodes CASRYSMGSSLETQFF.

The sample holds a few counts of this clonotype. The J gene is TRBJ2-1, the V gene TRBV7-2; 9 bases line up with TRBD2. This CDR3 spans 17 amino acids. Germline CDR1 and CDR2: SGHTA and FQGNSA. The trim removed 3 bases at V and 2 bases at J, leaving 8 bases unmatched. The CDR3, as DNA: TGTGCCAGCAGCTTGCTTAGCGGGAGCTTGGCCTACAATGAGCAGTTCTTC. Translated: CASSLLSGSLAYNEQFF.

The chain joins TRBV27 to TRBJ2-1; 9 bases agree with TRBD1. The J call is in doubt because the DNA end fits TRBJ2-5 better. CDR1 is MNHEY, CDR2 SMNVEV, per germline (reference sequence). The CDR3 contains 16 residues. CDR3 DNA sequence: TGTGCCAGCAGTTTGCGCTGGGACAGGGTCGGAGAGACCCAGTACTTC. It translates to CASSLRWDRVGETQYF.

This clonotype has a handful of counts. V is TRBV20-1 and J is TRBJ1-2; 7 bases are shared with TRBD1. The CDR3 is 14 amino acids. V lost 2 bases to trimming and J lost 6 bases; unmatched junction nucleotides: 9. The germline CDR1 and CDR2 sequences are DFQATT and SNEGSKA (reference sequence). Here the CDR3 DNA reads TGCAGTGCTAGACTCACCAGGGGGTCAGATGGCTACACCTTC. It is translated as CSARLTRGSDGYTF.